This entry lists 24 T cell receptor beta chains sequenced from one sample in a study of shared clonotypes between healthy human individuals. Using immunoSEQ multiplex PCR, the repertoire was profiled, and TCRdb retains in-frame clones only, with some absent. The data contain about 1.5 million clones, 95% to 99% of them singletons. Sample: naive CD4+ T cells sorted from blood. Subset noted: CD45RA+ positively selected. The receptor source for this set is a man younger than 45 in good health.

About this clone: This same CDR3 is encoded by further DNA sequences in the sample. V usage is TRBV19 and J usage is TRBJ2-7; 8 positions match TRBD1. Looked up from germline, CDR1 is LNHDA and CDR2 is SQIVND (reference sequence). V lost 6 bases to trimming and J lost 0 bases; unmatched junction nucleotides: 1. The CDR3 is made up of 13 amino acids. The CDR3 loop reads CASSGTGSYEQYF. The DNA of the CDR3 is TGTGCCAGTAGCGGGACAGGCTCCTACGAGCAGTACTTC.

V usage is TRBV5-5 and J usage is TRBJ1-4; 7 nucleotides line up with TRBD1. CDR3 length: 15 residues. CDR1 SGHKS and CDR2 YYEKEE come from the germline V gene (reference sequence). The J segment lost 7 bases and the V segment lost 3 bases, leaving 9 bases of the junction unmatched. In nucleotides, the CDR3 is TGTGCCAGCAGCTCCGTACCGGCAGGGGGTGAAAAACTGTTTTTT. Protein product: CASSSVPAGGEKLFF.

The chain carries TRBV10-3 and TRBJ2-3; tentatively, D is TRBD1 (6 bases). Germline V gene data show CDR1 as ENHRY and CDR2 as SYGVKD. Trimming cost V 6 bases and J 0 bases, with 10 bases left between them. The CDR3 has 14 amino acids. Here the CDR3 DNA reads TGTGCCATCAGCGGACAGTTTAGCACAGATACGCAGTATTTT. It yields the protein CAISGQFSTDTQYF.

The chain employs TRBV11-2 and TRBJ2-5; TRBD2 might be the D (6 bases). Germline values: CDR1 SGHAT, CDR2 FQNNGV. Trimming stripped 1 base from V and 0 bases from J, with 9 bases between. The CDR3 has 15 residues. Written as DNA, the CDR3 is TGTGCCAGCAGCTTAGGTGCGGGGTACCAAGAGACCCAGTACTTC. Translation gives CASSLGAGYQETQYF.

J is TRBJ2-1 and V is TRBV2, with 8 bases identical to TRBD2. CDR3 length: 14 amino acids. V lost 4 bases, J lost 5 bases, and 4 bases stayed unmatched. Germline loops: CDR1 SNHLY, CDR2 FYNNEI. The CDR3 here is CASSVQRENNEQFF. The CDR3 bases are TGTGCCAGCAGTGTTCAGCGGGAGAACAATGAGCAGTTCTTC.

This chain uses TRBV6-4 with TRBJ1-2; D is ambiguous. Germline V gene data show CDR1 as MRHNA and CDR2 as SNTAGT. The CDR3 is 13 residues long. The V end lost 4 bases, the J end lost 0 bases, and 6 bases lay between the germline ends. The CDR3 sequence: CASSAGTNYGYTF. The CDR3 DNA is TGTGCCAGCAGTGCGGGAACTAACTATGGCTACACCTTC.

CDR3 region: CASSYTGWVQETQYF. Written as DNA, the CDR3 is TGTGCCAGCAGTTACACCGGGTGGGTTCAAGAGACCCAGTACTTC. The rearrangement joins TRBV6-5 to TRBJ2-5; D uncertain. The CDR3 has 15 amino acids. Deletions cut 2 bases from V and 2 bases from J, with 12 bases between. Germline V gene lookup returns CDR1 MNHEY and CDR2 SVGAGI.

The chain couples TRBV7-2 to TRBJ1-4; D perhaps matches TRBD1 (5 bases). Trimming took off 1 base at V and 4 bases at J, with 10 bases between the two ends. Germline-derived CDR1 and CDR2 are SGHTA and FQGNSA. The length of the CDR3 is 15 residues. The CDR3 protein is CASSLEGTGNEKLFF. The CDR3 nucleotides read TGTGCCAGCAGCTTAGAGGGCACAGGTAATGAAAAACTGTTTTTT.

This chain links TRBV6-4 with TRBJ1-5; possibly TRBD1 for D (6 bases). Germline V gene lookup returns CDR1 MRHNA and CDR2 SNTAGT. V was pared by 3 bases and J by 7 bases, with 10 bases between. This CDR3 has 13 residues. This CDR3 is CASSEATGQPQHF. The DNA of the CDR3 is TGTGCCAGCAGTGAGGCCACAGGGCAGCCCCAGCATTTT.

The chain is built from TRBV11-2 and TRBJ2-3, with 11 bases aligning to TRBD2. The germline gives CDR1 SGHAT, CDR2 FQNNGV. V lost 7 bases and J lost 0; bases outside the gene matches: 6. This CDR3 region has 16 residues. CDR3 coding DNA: TGTGCCAGCAACGGAAGGACTAGCGGGAGCACAGATACGCAGTATTTT. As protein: CASNGRTSGSTDTQYF.

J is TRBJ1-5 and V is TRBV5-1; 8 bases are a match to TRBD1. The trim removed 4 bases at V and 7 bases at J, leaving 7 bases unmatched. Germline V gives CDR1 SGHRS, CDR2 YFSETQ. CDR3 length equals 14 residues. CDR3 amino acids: CASSTGQEGQPQHF. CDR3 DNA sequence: TGCGCCAGCAGCACGGGACAGGAAGGGCAGCCCCAGCATTTT.

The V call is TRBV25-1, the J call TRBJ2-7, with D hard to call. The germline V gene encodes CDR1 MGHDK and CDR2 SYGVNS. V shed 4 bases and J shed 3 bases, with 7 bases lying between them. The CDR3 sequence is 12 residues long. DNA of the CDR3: TGTGCCAGCAGTGCCAGTAACTACGAGCAGTACTTC. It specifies CASSASNYEQYF.

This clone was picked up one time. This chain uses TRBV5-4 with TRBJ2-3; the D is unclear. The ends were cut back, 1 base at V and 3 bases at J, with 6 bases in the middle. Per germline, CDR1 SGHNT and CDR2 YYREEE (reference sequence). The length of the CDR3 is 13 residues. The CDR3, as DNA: TGTGCCAGCAGCTTGAGGCAGACAGATACGCAGTATTTT. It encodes CASSLRQTDTQYF.

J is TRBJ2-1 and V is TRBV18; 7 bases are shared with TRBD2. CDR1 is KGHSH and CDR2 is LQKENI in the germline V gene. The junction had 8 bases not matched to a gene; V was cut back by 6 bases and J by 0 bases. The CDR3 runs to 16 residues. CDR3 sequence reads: CASSLQTGGSYNEQFF. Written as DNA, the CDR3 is TGTGCCAGCTCTCTTCAAACGGGAGGCTCCTACAATGAGCAGTTCTTC.

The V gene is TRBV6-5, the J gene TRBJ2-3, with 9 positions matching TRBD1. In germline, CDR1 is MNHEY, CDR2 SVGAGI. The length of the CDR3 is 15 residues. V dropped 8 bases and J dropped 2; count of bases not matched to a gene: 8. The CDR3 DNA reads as TGTGCCAGCCGCGGGACAGGGCTCAACACAGATACGCAGTATTTT. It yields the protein CASRGTGLNTDTQYF.

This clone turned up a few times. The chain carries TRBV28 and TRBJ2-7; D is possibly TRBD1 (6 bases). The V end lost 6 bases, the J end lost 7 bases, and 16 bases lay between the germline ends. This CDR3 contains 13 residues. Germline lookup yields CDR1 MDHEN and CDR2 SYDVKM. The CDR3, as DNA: TGTGCCAGCAGGGCAGGGGAAGCTCGGGAGCAGTACTTC. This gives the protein CASRAGEAREQYF.

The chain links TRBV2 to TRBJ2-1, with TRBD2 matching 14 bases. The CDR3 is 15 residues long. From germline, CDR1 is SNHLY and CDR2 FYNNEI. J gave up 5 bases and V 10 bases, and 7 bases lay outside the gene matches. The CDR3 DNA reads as TGTGCCACCCTGAAGGGACTAGCGGGAGACAATGAGCAGTTCTTC. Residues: CATLKGLAGDNEQFF.

CDR3 residues: CASSPPGGQGHQPQHF. In nucleotides, the CDR3 is TGTGCCAGCAGTCCTCCGGGGGGACAGGGCCATCAGCCCCAGCATTTT. This sequence joins TRBV28 and TRBJ1-5; TRBD1 aligns across 9 bases. This CDR3 is 16 amino acids long. V shed 5 bases, J shed 5 bases, and the junction held 10 bases outside the gene matches. Germline CDR1 and CDR2: MDHEN and SYDVKM.

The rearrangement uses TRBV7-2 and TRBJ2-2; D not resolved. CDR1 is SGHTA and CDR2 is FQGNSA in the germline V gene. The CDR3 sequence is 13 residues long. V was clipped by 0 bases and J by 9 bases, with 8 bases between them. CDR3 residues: CASSLAGYRELFF. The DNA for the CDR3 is TGTGCCAGCAGCTTAGCGGGGTATCGGGAGCTGTTTTTT.

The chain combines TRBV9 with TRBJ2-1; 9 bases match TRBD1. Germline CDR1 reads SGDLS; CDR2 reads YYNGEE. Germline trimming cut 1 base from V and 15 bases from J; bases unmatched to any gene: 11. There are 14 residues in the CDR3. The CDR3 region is CASSVPTTGTGMFF. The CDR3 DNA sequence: TGTGCCAGCAGCGTACCAACAACCGGGACAGGGATGTTCTTC.

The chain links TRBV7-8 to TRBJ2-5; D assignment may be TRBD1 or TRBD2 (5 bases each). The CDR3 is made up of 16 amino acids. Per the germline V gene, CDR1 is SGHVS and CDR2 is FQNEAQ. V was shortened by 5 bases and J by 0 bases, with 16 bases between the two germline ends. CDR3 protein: CASSPHRWRDQETQYF. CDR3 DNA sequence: TGTGCCAGCAGCCCTCACAGGTGGCGGGACCAAGAGACCCAGTACTTC. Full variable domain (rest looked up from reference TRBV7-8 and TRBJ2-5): GAGVSQSPRYKVAKRGQDVALRCDPISGHVSLFWYQQALGQGPEFLTYFQNEAQLDKSGLPSDRFFAERPEGSVSTLKIQRTQQEDSAVYLCASSPHRWRDQETQYFGPGTRLLVL.

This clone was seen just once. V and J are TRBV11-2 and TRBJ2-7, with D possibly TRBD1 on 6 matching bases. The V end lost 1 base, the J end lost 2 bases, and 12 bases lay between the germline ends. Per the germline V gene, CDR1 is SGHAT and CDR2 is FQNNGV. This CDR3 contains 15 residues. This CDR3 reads CASSLATGQPYEQYF. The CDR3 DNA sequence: TGTGCCAGCAGCTTAGCCACCGGACAGCCCTACGAGCAGTACTTC. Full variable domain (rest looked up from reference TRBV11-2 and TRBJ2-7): EAGVAQSPRYKIIEKRQSVAFWCNPISGHATLYWYQQILGQGPKLLIQFQNNGVVDDSQLPKDRFSAERLKGVDSTLKIQPAKLEDSAVYLCASSLATGQPYEQYFGPGTRLTVT.

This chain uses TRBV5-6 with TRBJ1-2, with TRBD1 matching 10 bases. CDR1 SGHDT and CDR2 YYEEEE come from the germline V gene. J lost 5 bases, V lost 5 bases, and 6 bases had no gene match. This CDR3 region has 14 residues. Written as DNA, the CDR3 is TGTGCCAGCAGACTAAGGACAGGGGGTTATGGCTACACCTTC. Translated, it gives CASRLRTGGYGYTF.

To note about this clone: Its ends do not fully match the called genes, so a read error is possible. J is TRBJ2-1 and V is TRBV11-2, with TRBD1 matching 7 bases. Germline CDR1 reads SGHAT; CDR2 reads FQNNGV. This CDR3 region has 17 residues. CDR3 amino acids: CASTGGPLNPKYNEHFF. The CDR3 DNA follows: TGTGCCAGCACAGGGGGACCTCTAAACCCGAAATACAATGAGCATTTCTTC.